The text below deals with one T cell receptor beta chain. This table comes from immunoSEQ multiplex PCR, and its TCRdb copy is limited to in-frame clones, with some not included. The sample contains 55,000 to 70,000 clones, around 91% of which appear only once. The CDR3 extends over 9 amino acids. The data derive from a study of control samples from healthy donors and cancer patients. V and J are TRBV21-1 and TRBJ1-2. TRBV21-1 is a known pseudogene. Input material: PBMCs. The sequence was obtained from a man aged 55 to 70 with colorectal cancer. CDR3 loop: CASRYGYTF. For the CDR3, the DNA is TGTGCCAGCAGGTATGGCTACACCTTC.